Each of the 4 T cell receptor beta chains below was sequenced from the same sample in a study of OX40 agonist ivuxolimab in advanced cancers. Receptor amplification or capture employed the immunoSEQ multiplex PCR assay. TCRdb carries this immuneACCESS record with in-frame sequences only. Its versions omit some clonotypes, under half of them owing to an unresolved V gene in the studies checked, with the rest unexplained. The sample records nearly 60,000 clones, roughly 77% of which are singletons. The ten largest make up 0.75% to 0.8% of the sample. The sequencing used CD4+ or CD8+ T cells sorted from blood, collected in a trial of the OX40 agonist ivuxolimab. The receptors here all came from an adult with an advanced solid tumor such as melanoma, head and neck, liver or kidney cancer.

The chain carries TRBV4-2 and TRBJ1-4, with TRBD1 as a possible D gene (5 bases). The CDR3 has 14 residues. V was trimmed by 1 base and J by 8 bases, leaving 11 bases between them. CDR1 is LGHNA, CDR2 YNFKEQ, per germline. CDR3 region: CASSQVGVGEKLFF. The CDR3 DNA is TGTGCCAGCAGCCAAGTGGGGGTAGGAGAAAAACTGTTTTTT.

The chain is built from TRBV7-9 and TRBJ1-4; D possibly corresponds to TRBD1 (6 bases). CDR1 and CDR2 from the germline V gene are SEHNR and FQNEAQ (reference sequence). There are 11 residues in the CDR3. The V gene lost 1 base and the J gene lost 15 bases, with 9 bases spanning the gap. CDR3 loop: CASSLGTGLFF. The CDR3 DNA follows: TGTGCCAGCAGCTTAGGAACAGGGTTGTTTTTT.

The genes are TRBV7-7 and TRBJ2-7, with 10 bases matching TRBD2. The length of the CDR3 is 15 residues. CDR1 is SSHAT and CDR2 is FNYEAQ in the germline V gene (reference sequence). V shed 1 base and J 4 bases; nucleotides not matched to a gene: 4. The CDR3 nucleotides are TGTGCCAGCAGCTTAGGAAGCGGGGGGGCATACGAGCAGTACTTC. It specifies CASSLGSGGAYEQYF.

The genes are TRBV7-9 and TRBJ1-1, with D possibly matching TRBD1 (6 bases). This CDR3 region has 14 residues. The ends were cut back, 2 bases at V and 1 base at J, with 8 bases in the middle. CDR1 is SEHNR, CDR2 FQNEAQ, per germline (reference sequence). The CDR3, as DNA: TGTGCCAGCAGCTTAATGGGGGCGAACACTGAAGCTTTCTTT. Protein sequence: CASSLMGANTEAFF.